Below are 12 T cell receptor beta chains sequenced from a single sample in a study of blood T cell repertoires in COVID-19. Generated by immunoSEQ multiplex PCR, the TCRdb table keeps only in-frame clones and is missing some. The sample includes about 220,000 clones, 70% to 90% seen only once; the top ten take more than 2%. Sequencing was done on a sample of peripheral blood. These receptors all come from a woman in her seventies with COVID-19, enrolled during active disease.

The V call is TRBV28, the J call TRBJ2-3; 8 bases fit TRBD2. The J segment lost 2 bases and the V segment lost 2 bases, leaving 12 bases of the junction unmatched. The CDR3 has 18 amino acids. The germline CDR1 and CDR2 sequences are MDHEN and SYDVKM. The CDR3 nucleotides are TGTGCCAGCAGTTTAGGCCCCAGGGAGCGGGGGTACACAGATACGCAGTATTTT. Translated: CASSLGPRERGYTDTQYF.

The rearrangement joins TRBV9 to TRBJ1-3; TRBD1 is a possible D gene (5 bases). Between the trimmed V and J ends, which lost 0 bases and 4 bases, there was a span of 11 bases. Per the germline V gene, CDR1 is SGDLS and CDR2 is YYNGEE. The CDR3 consists of 15 residues. CDR3 sequence (DNA): TGTGCCAGCAGCGTAGATACAGGTCCGGGAAACACCATATATTTT. This translates into CASSVDTGPGNTIYF.

This chain links TRBV5-1 with TRBJ1-2; D gene ambiguous. The CDR3 covers 14 residues. The V end was cut by 0 bases, the J end by 4 bases, with 10 bases between. Germline values: CDR1 SGHRS, CDR2 YFSETQ. The CDR3 region has the DNA TGCGCCAGCAGCTTGGATGAGGGTCTCTATGGCTACACCTTC. Translation: CASSLDEGLYGYTF.

This rearrangement joins TRBV9 to TRBJ2-2; D unresolved. Trimming cost V 5 bases and J 2 bases, with 7 bases left between them. CDR1 is SGDLS, CDR2 YYNGEE, per germline. The CDR3 is 13 amino acids. CDR3 sequence: CASSPINTGELFF. For the CDR3, the DNA is TGTGCCAGCAGTCCCATCAACACCGGGGAGCTGTTTTTT.

This chain uses TRBV18 with TRBJ2-5, with TRBD1 matching 8 bases. This CDR3 has 14 residues. The germline CDR1 and CDR2 sequences are KGHSH and LQKENI. The trim removed 4 bases at V and 5 bases at J, leaving 6 bases unmatched. CDR3 bases: TGTGCCAGCTCACGGACAGGGCGCCTGGAGACCCAGTACTTC. Its translation is CASSRTGRLETQYF.

J is TRBJ2-7 and V is TRBV7-3; 7 bases map to TRBD2. CDR1 SGHTA and CDR2 FQGTGA come from the germline V gene. Trimming removed 1 base from V and 2 bases from J; junction bases left unmatched: 8. The CDR3 spans 16 residues. The CDR3: CASSLNGASGAYEQYF. The CDR3 DNA sequence: TGTGCCAGCAGCTTAAACGGAGCTAGCGGCGCCTACGAGCAGTACTTC.

Remarks on this clone: Mismatch with germline at one junction end may stem from a read error. The chain recombines TRBV27 with TRBJ2-1, with TRBD1 identical over 10 bases. This CDR3 contains 13 residues. Germline V gene data show CDR1 as MNHEY and CDR2 as SMNVEV (reference sequence). CDR3 DNA sequence: TGTGCCAGCCGTTTGACAGGGGGCCTTGAGCAGTTCTTC. As protein: CASRLTGGLEQFF.

The V and J genes are TRBV7-6 and TRBJ1-2, with 9 bases lining up with TRBD1. The germline V gene has CDR1 SGHVS and CDR2 FNYEAQ. Unmatched junction bases numbered 10, after V lost 6 bases and J lost 5 bases. The CDR3 runs to 15 residues. The CDR3 nucleotides are TGTGCCAGCAGTCCCGGACAGGGGAGCGGGTATGGCTACACCTTC. Protein sequence: CASSPGQGSGYGYTF.

This sequence joins TRBV4-3 and TRBJ1-1, with 7 bases lining up with TRBD1. CDR1 and CDR2 from the germline V gene are LGHNA and YSLEER. The CDR3 contains 16 residues. Trimming took 1 base from V and 0 from J; bases not matched to a gene: 5. The CDR3 DNA reads TGCGCCAGCAGCCAAGTGGGCAGGGGGATGAACACTGAAGCTTTCTTT. It specifies CASSQVGRGMNTEAFF.

This chain uses TRBV9 with TRBJ1-3; D gene uncertain. The CDR3 has 12 amino acids. Germline V gene data show CDR1 as SGDLS and CDR2 as YYNGEE. Deletions cut 4 bases from V and 4 bases from J, with 6 bases between. CDR3 amino acids: CASSNAGNTIYF. The CDR3 bases are TGTGCCAGCAGCAACGCGGGAAACACCATATATTTT.

V gene TRBV11-2 combines with J gene TRBJ2-1, with D hard to call. Germline V gene data show CDR1 as SGHAT and CDR2 as FQNNGV. This CDR3 spans 14 amino acids. V was trimmed by 2 bases and J by 2 bases, leaving 7 bases between them. The CDR3, as DNA: TGTGCCAGCAGCTTAAGGCAGGCCTACAATGAGCAGTTCTTC. Translating gives CASSLRQAYNEQFF.

The table lists this clone with a few counts. The CDR3 region has the DNA TGTGCCAGCAGCGCTAGGGAGGGGTACACTGAAGCTTTCTTT. Its translation is CASSAREGYTEAFF. The V gene is TRBV9, the J gene TRBJ1-1; perhaps TRBD1 as D (5 bases). This CDR3 is 14 amino acids long. V shed 3 bases and J shed 3 bases, with 12 bases lying between them. Germline V CDR1 and CDR2: SGDLS, YYNGEE.